Sequencing of this T cell receptor beta chain was carried out in a study of early T cells in non-severe SARS-CoV-2 infection. The CDR3 extends over 13 amino acids. V lost 1 base and J lost 6, with 9 bases in between. TCRdb ran MiXCR on the 5' RACE reads and lists one entry per CDR3 protein. The sample consists of about 80,000 distinct CDR3 sequences, approximately 5% of them appearing once. This specimen consisted of whole blood, obtained at baseline. This clonotype was sampled from an adult who was a healthcare worker with PCR-confirmed SARS-CoV-2 infection or an uninfected control (not recorded which). The rearrangement joins TRBV12-3 or TRBV12-4 to TRBJ1-2, with D possibly matching TRBD1 (5 bases). The chain's CDR3 is CASSLGQGHGYTF. CDR3 nucleotides: TGTGCCAGCAGTTTAGGTCAGGGACATGGCTACACCTTC.